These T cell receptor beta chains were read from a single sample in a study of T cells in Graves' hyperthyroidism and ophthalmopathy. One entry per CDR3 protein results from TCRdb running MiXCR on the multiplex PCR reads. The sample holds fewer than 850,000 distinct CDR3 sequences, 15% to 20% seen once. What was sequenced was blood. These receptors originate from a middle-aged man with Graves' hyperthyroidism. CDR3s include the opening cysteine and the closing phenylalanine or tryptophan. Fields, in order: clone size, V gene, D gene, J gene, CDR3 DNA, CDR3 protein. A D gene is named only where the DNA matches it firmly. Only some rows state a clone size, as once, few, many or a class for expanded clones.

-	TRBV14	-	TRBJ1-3	TGTGCCAGCAGCCAAGCGGGAAAGGGCTGGGGTTCTGGAAACACCATATATTTT	CASSQAGKGWGSGNTIYF
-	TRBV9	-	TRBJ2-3	TGTGCCAGCAGCGTGGGGCCGCCAGATACGCAGTATTTT	CASSVGPPDTQYF
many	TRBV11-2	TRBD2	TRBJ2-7	TGTGCCAGCAGCCTCCTGGGTAGCGGGGACTCCTACGAGCAGTACTTC	CASSLLGSGDSYEQYF
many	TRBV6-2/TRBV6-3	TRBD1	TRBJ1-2	TGTGCCAGCAGTGATCAGGGGGCCTGGTATGGCTACACCTTC	CASSDQGAWYGYTF
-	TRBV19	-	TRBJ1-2	TGTGCCAGTAGTACCTATGGACTGCAAGCTAACTATGGCTACACCTTC	CASSTYGLQANYGYTF
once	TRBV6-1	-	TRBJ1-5	TGTGCCAGCAGTGAAGTGGAGAATCAGCCCCAGCATTTT	CASSEVENQPQHF
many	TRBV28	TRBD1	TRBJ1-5	TGTGCCAGCAGTCCCGGGACAGGGCATCAGCCCCAGCATTTT	CASSPGTGHQPQHF
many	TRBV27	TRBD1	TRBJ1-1	TGTGCCAGCAGTTTAACAGGGGGCACTGAAGCTTTCTTT	CASSLTGGTEAFF
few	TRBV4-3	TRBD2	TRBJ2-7	TGCGCCAGCAGTAAGACGCTAGCGGGAGTCTACGAGCAGTACTTC	CASSKTLAGVYEQYF
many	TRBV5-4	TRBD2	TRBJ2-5	TGTGCCAGCAGCTCCCCTAGCGGACGCCAAGAGACCCAGTACTTC	CASSSPSGRQETQYF
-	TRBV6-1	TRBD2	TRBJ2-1	TGTGCCAGCAGTGAGAATAGCGGGAGGGCCGGTTCTCTGTTCTTC	CASSENSGRAGSLFF
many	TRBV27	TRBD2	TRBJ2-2	TGTGCCAGCAGTTTATCTTGGCTAGCGGCGAACACCGGGGAGCTGTTTTTT	CASSLSWLAANTGELFF
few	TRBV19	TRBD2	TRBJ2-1	TGTGCCAGTATGGGACTAGCGGGTGACAATGAGCAGTTCTTC	CASMGLAGDNEQFF
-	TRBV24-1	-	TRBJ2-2	TGTGCCACCAGTGATCCCCGTAGCAAGCCCGGGGAGCTGTCTTTT	CATSDPRSKPGELSF
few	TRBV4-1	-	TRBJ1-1	TGCGCCAGCAGCCGAGGGACATACGATATTATGAACACTGAAGCTTTCTTT	CASSRGTYDIMNTEAFF
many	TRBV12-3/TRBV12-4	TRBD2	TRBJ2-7	TGTGCCAGCACCACTAGCGGGAGCCACTCCTACGAGCAGTACTTC	CASTTSGSHSYEQYF
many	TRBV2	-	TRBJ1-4	TGTGCCAGCAGTGAAGCGCTCGGACAGTTTAATGAAAAACTGTTTTTT	CASSEALGQFNEKLFF
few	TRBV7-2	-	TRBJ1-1	TGTGCCAGCAGCTTATCGAGCACGGCTGAAGCTTTCTTT	CASSLSSTAEAFF
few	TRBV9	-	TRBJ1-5	TGTGCCAGCAGCGTCCGAGGGGATAGCAATCAGCCCCAGCATTTT	CASSVRGDSNQPQHF
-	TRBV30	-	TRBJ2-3	TGTGCCTCGAAGTCTTGGACGGGGATGGGAGGAGATACGCAGTATTTT	CASKSWTGMGGDTQYF
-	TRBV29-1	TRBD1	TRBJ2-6	TGCAGCGCAACGGACAGGGGGGCCAACGTCCTGACTTTC	CSATDRGANVLTF
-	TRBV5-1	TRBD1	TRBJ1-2	TGCGCCAGCAGCCGGGACAGTACTTCTTCGGTGAACTATGGCTACACCTTC	CASSRDSTSSVNYGYTF
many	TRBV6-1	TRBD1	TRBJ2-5	TGTGCCAGCCGCCGCGGGACAGGATTTTCCGAGACCCAGTACTTC	CASRRGTGFSETQYF
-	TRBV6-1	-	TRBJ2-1	TGTGCCAGCAGACCAAACATCGGGACAAAACACAATGAGCAGTTCTTC	CASRPNIGTKHNEQFF
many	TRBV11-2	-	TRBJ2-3	TGTGCCAGCAGCTTAGAGCCGTTCACAGATACGCAGTATTTT	CASSLEPFTDTQYF
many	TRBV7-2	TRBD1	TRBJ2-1	TGTGCCAGTACCAAGGACAGGGGAGGGAATGAGCAGTTCTTC	CASTKDRGGNEQFF
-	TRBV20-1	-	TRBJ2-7	TGCAGTGCTAGAGACGACTACGAGCAGTACTTC	CSARDDYEQYF
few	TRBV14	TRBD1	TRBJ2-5	TGTGCCAGCAGCCAAGGGGACAGAGCCCGGTACTTC	CASSQGDRARYF
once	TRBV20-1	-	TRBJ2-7	TGCAGTGCTAGACATACAGACCATTACGAGCAGTACTTC	CSARHTDHYEQYF
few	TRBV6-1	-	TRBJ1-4	TGTGCCAGCAGTTTTCCACAGGGATCAAATGAAAAACTGTTTTTT	CASSFPQGSNEKLFF
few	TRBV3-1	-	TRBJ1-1	TGTGCCAGCAGCCGGGACACCCGTGAAGCTTTCTTT	CASSRDTREAFF
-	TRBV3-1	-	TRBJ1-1	TGTGCCAGCAGCCAAGAATTAAGGAGCGGGATTGACACTGAAGCTTTCTTT	CASSQELRSGIDTEAFF
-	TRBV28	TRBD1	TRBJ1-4	TGTGCCAGCAGTTTATTTAAGTCGGGACAGGGCGCAACTAATGAAAAACTGTTTTTT	CASSLFKSGQGATNEKLFF
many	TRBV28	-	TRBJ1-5	TGTGCCAGCAGTTGGTACAGGGTGGCCCTCAATCAGCCCCAGCATTTT	CASSWYRVALNQPQHF
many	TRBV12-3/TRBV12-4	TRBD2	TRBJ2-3	TGTGCCAGCAGCTCACCGGGACTAGCGGGTACTAGCACAGATACGCAGTATTTT	CASSSPGLAGTSTDTQYF
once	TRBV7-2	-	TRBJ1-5	TGTGCCAGCAGCTTAAACTCAGGGTCAGGTCAGCCCCAGCATTTT	CASSLNSGSGQPQHF
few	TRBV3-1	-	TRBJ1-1	TGTGCCAGCAGCCCAGACACCAGGAACACTGAAGCTTTCTTT	CASSPDTRNTEAFF
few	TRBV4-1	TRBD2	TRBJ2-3	TGCGCCAGCAGCCAAATCCAGCGGGAAACGGCAGATACGCAGTATTTT	CASSQIQRETADTQYF
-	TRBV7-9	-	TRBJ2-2	TGTGCCAGCAGCTCGCCACGCCTCATCTTCGCCGGGGAGCTGTTTTTT	CASSSPRLIFAGELFF
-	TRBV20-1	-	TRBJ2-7	TGCAGTGCTAGAGATCGTCAAGGGGGGGGTTTCTACGAGCAGTACTTC	CSARDRQGGGFYEQYF
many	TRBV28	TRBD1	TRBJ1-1	TGTGCCAGCAGTTCCCCCCTGGGACAGGGCTCTGAAGCTTTCTTT	CASSSPLGQGSEAFF
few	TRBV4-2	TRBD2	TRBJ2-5	TGTGCCAGCAGCCAAGTTTCCCTAGCGGGAGAGACCCAGTACTTC	CASSQVSLAGETQYF